The present T cell receptor beta chain was sequenced within a study of blood T cell repertoires in COVID-19. This clone was detected only once. Participants' own reports of clinical history determined their cohort assignment. The CDR3 has 15 amino acids. Unmatched junction bases numbered 10, after V lost 5 bases and J lost 7 bases. Looked up from germline, CDR1 is LNHDA and CDR2 is SQIVND (reference sequence). The table came from immunoSEQ multiplex PCR; TCRdb's copy has only in-frame clones and leaves some out. This repertoire shows around 290,000 clones, roughly nine tenths found once; its top ten account for around 1.7%.

This clonotype was obtained from a woman in her 40s who had recovered from COVID-19. The rearrangement links TRBV19 to TRBJ1-4; 7 bases line up with TRBD1. The specimen was PBMCs or T cells enriched from blood (not recorded which). Written as DNA, the CDR3 is TGTGCCAGTAGTGCACAGGGGTTGAGAGCTGAAAAACTGTTTTTT. Its protein product is CASSAQGLRAEKLFF. The entire variable domain, with the rest obtained from reference TRBV19 and TRBJ1-4, is as follows: DGGITQSPKYLFRKEGQNVTLSCEQNLNHDAMYWYRQDPGQGLRLIYYSQIVNDFQKGDIAEGYSVSREKKESFPLTVTSAQKNPTAFYLCASSAQGLRAEKLFFGSGTQLSVL.